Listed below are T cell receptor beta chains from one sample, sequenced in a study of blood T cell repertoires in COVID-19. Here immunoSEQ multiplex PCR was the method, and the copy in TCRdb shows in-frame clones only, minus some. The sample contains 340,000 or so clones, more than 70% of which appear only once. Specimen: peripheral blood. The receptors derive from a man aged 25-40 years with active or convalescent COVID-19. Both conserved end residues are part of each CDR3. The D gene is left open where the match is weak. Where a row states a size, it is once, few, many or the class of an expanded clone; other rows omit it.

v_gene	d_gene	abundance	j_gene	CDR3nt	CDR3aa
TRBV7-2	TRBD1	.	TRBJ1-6	TGTGCCAGCAGCGTCGGACAGGGGACAAATTCACCCCTCCACTTT	CASSVGQGTNSPLHF
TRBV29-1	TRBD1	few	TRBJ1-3	TGCAGCGTAGGACAGGGCTCTGGAAACACCATATATTTT	CSVGQGSGNTIYF
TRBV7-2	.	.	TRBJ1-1	TGTGCCAGCAGCCCAAGCTCGGACAGTCTTCTCACTGAAGCTTTCTTT	CASSPSSDSLLTEAFF
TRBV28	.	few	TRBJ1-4	TGTGCCAGCAGTTACAGAGTTAATGAAAAACTGTTTTTT	CASSYRVNEKLFF
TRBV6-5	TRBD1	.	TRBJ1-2	TGTGCCAGCAGAGACAGGGTGACGGGCTACACCTTC	CASRDRVTGYTF
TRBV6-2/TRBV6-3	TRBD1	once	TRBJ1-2	TGTGCCAGCAGTTACTCCCTGGGACAGGGCTATGGCTACACCTTC	CASSYSLGQGYGYTF
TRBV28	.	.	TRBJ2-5	TGTGCCAGCAGTTTAGGACAGAGAGAGACCCAGTACTTC	CASSLGQRETQYF
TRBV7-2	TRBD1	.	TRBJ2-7	TGTGCCAGCAGACAGCAGGGGGCTATGGACGAGCAGTACTTC	CASRQQGAMDEQYF
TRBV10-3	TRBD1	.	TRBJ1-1	TGTGCCATCAGTGTTGACAGGGGGCACACTGAAGCTTTCTTT	CAISVDRGHTEAFF
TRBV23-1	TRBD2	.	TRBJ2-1	TGCGCCAGCAGTCAAGGTAGACTAGCGGGGGGGTACAATGAGCAGTTCTTC	CASSQGRLAGGYNEQFF
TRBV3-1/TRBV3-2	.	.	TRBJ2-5	TGTGCCAGCAGCCGGAGCGAAGAGACCCAGTACTTC	CASSRSEETQYF
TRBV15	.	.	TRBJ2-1	TGTGCCACCCGTAGCAGGGATGAGCAGTTCTTC	CATRSRDEQFF
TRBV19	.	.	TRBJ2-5	TGTGCCAGTAGCGAAGGGACAACGGGGACCCAGTACTTC	CASSEGTTGTQYF
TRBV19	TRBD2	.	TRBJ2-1	TGTGCCAGTAGTTCGCGGGGGGACAATGAGCAGTTCTTC	CASSSRGDNEQFF
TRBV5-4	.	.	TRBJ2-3	TGTGCCAGCAGCTCTCGGGGACAAATTACAGATACGCAGTATTTT	CASSSRGQITDTQYF
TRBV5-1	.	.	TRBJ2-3	TGCGCCAGCAGCTTCGAACAGGGAAGCACAGATACGCAGTATTTT	CASSFEQGSTDTQYF
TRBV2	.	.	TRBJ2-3	TGTGCCAGCAGGCGAAGGGGGGGCGCAGATACGCAGTATTTT	CASRRRGGADTQYF
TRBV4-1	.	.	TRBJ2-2	TGCGCCAGCAGAATAGCAACCACCGGGGAGCTGTTTTTT	CASRIATTGELFF